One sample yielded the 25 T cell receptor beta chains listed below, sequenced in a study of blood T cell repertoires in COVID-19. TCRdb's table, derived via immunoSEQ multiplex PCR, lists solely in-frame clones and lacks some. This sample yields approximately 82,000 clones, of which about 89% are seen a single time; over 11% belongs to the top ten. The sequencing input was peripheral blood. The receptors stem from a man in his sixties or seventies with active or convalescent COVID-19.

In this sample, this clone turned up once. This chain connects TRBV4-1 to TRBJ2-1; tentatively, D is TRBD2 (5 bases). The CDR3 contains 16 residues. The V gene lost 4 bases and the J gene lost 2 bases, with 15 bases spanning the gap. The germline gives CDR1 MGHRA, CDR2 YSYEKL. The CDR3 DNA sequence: TGCGCCAGCAGCCCCTCGCCGAGCGGCCCCTACAATGAGCAGTTCTTC. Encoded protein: CASSPSPSGPYNEQFF.

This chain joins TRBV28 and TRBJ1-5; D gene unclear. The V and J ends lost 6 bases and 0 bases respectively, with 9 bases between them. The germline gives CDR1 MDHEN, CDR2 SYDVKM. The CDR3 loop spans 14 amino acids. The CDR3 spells CASRPDNSNQPQHF. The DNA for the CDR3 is TGTGCCAGCAGGCCTGACAATAGCAATCAGCCCCAGCATTTT.

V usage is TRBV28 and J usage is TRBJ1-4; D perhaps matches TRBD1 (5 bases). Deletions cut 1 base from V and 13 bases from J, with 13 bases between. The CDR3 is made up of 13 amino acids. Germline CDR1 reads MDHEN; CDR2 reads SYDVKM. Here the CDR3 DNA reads TGTGCCAGCAGTTTATTAGAGAGTCAGGGACTGTTTTTT. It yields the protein CASSLLESQGLFF.

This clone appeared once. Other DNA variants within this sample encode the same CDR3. As DNA, the CDR3 is TGTGCCAGCAGCGGAGACAGCTCCTACGAGCAGTACTTC. It is translated as CASSGDSSYEQYF. The chain uses TRBV9 and TRBJ2-7, with D possibly matching TRBD1 (5 bases). Germline V lookup: CDR1 SGDLS, CDR2 YYNGEE. Trimming left V 3 bases short and J 0 bases short, with 7 bases between. This CDR3 region has 13 residues.

For the CDR3, the DNA is TGTGCCATCAGTGGGACAGAAGGGGAGACCCAGTACTTC. Translating it yields CAISGTEGETQYF. The chain has TRBV10-3 and TRBJ2-5, with D perhaps matching TRBD1 (6 bases). Germline V gene data show CDR1 as ENHRY and CDR2 as SYGVKD. CDR3 length: 13 residues. The V gene lost 4 bases and the J gene lost 5 bases, with 11 bases spanning the gap.

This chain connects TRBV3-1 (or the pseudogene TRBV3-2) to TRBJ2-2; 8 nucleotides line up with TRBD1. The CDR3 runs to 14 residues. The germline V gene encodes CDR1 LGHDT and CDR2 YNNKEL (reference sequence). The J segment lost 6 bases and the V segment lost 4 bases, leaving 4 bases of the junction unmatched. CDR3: CASSPTQGAGELFF. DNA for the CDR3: TGTGCCAGCAGCCCCACACAGGGGGCCGGGGAGCTGTTTTTT.

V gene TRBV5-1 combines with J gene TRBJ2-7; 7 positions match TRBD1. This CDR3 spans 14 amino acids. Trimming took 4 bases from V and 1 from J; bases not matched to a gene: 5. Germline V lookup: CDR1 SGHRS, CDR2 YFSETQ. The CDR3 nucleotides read TGCGCCAGCAGCGGGGACAGTCGATCCTACGAGCAGTACTTC. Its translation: CASSGDSRSYEQYF.

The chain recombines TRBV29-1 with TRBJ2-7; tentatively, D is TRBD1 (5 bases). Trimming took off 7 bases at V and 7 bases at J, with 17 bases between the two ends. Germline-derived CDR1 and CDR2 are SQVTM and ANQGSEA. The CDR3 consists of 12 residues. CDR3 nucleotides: TGCAGCGCTAAAGGGGCACCCTTTGAGCAGTACTTC. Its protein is CSAKGAPFEQYF.

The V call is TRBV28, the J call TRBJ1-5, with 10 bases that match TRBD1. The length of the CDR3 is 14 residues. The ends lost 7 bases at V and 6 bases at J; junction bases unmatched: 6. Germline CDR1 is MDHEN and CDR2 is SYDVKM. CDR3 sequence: CASTIGQGGQPQHF. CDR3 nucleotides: TGTGCCAGCACTATAGGACAGGGGGGTCAGCCCCAGCATTTT.

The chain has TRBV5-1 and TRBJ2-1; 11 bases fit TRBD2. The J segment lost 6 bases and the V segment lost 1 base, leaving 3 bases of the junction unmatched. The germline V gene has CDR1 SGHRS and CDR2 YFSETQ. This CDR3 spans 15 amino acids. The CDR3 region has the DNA TGCGCCAGCAGCTTGACTAGCGGGAGATTCAATGAGCAGTTCTTC. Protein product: CASSLTSGRFNEQFF.

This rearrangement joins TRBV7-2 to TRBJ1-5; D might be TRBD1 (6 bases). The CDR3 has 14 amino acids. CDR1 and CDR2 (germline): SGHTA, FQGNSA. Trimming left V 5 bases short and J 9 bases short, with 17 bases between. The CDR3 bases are TGTGCCAGCAGCCCCCGGGAGGGGGGGTGGCCCCAGCATTTT. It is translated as CASSPREGGWPQHF.

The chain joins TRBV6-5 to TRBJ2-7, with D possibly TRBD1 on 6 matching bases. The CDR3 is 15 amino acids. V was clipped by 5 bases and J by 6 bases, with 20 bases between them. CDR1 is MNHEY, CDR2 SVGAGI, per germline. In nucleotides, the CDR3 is TGTGCCAGCAGTAAAACCGGGACACCCCTTGGCGAGCAGTACTTC. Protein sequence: CASSKTGTPLGEQYF.

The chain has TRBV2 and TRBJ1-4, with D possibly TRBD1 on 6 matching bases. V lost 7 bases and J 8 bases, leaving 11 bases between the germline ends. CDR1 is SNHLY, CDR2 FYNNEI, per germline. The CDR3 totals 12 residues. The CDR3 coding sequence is TGTGCCAGCAAACGAAGGGGGGAAAAACTGTTTTTT. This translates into CASKRRGEKLFF.

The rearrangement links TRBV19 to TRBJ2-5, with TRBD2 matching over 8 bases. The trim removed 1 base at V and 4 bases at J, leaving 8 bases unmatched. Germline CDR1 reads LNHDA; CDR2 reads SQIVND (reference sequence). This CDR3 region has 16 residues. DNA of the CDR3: TGTGCCAGTAGTATAGGGACTAGCTTACCCGCAGAGACCCAGTACTTC. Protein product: CASSIGTSLPAETQYF.

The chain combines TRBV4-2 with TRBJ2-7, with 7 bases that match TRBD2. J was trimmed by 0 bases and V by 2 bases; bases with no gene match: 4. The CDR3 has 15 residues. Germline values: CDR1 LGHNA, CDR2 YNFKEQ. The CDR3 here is CASSQNRDYSYEQYF. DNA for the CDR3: TGTGCCAGCAGCCAAAATCGGGACTACTCCTACGAGCAGTACTTC.

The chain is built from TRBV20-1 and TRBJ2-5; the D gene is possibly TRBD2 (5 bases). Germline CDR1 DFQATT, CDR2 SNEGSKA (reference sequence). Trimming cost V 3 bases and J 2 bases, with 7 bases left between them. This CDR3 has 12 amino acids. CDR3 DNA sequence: TGCAGTGCTAGTCGGGGTCAAGAGACCCAGTACTTC. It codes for CSASRGQETQYF.

CDR3 protein: CASSEKTNYGYTF. The DNA of the CDR3 is TGCGCCAGCAGCGAGAAAACTAACTATGGCTACACCTTC. The chain links TRBV5-1 to TRBJ1-2; D is ambiguous. CDR3 length equals 13 residues. Germline loops: CDR1 SGHRS, CDR2 YFSETQ. The germline V and J ends were trimmed by 4 bases and 0 bases, with 7 bases remaining between them.

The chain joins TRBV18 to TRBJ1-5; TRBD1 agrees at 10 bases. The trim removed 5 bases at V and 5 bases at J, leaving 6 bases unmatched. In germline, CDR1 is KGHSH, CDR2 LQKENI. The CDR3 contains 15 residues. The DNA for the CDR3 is TGTGCCAGCTCAAGGGACAGGGGCGTCGATCAGCCCCAGCATTTT. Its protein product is CASSRDRGVDQPQHF. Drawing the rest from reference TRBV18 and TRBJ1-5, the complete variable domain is NAGVMQNPRHLVRRRGQEARLRCSPMKGHSHVYWYRQLPEEGLKFMVYLQKENIIDESGMPKERFSAEFPKEGPSILRIQQVVRGDSAAYFCASSRDRGVDQPQHFGDGTRLSIL.

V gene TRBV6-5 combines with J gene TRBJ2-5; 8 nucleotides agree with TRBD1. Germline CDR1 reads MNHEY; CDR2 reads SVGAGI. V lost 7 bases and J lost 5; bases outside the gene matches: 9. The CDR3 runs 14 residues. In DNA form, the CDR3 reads TGTGCCAGCAACCAGCAGGGGGCGACGGAGACCCAGTACTTC. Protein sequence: CASNQQGATETQYF.

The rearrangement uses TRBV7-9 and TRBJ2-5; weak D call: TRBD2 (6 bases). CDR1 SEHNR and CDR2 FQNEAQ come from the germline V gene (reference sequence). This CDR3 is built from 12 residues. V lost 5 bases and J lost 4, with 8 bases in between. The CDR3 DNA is TGTGCCAGCAGCCAGGAGGGAGAGACCCAGTACTTC. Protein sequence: CASSQEGETQYF.

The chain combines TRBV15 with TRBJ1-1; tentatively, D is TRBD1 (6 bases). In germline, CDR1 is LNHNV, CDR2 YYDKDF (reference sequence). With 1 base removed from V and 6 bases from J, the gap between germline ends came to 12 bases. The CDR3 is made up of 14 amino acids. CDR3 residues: CATSRVGAVAEAFF. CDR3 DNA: TGTGCCACCAGCAGAGTGGGGGCGGTCGCTGAAGCTTTCTTT.

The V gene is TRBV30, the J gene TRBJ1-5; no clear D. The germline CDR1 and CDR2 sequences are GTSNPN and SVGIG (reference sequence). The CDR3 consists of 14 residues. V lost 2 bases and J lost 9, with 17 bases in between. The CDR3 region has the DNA TGTGCCTGGAGTTTGACACTCTCCGGAGGGCCCCAGCATTTT. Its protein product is CAWSLTLSGGPQHF.

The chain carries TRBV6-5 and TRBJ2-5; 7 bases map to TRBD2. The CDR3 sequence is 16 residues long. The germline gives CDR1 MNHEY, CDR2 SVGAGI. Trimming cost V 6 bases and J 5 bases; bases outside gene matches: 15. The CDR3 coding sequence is TGTGCCAGCAGCTACGGACATGCGGGAGTCTGGGAGACCCAGTACTTC. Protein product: CASSYGHAGVWETQYF.

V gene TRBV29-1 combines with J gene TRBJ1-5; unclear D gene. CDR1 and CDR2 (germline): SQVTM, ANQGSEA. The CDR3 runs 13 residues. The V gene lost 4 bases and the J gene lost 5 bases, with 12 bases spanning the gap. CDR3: CSVASARDQPQHF. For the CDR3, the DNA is TGCAGCGTTGCGTCCGCGAGGGATCAGCCCCAGCATTTT.

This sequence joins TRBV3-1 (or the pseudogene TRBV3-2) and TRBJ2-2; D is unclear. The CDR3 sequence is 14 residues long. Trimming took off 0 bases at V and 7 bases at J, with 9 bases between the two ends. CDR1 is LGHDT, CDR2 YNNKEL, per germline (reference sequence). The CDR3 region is CASSQDFEFGELFF. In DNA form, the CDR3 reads TGTGCCAGCAGCCAAGATTTTGAGTTCGGGGAGCTGTTTTTT.